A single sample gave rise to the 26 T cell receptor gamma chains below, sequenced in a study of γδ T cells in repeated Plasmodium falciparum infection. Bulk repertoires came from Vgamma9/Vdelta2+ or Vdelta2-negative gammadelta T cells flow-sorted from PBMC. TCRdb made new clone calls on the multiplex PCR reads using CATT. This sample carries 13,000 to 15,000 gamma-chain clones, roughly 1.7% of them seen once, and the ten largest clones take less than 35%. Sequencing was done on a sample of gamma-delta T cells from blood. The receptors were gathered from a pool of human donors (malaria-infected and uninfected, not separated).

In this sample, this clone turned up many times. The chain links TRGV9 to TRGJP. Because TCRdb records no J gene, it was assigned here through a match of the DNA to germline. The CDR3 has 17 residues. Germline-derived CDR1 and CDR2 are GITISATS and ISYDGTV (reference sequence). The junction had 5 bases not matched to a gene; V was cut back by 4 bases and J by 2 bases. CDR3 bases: TGTGCCTTGTGGGAAGGTAGGCAAGAGTTGGGCAAAAAAATCAAGGTATTT. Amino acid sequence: CALWEGRQELGKKIKVF.

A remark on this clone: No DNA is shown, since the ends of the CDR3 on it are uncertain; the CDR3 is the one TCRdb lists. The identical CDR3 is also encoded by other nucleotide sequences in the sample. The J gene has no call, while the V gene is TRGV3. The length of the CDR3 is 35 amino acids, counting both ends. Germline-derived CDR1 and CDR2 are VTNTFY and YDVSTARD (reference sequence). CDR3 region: CATWDRRGLLDIIRNSLAVEQHLLSQVSIGRIQHF.

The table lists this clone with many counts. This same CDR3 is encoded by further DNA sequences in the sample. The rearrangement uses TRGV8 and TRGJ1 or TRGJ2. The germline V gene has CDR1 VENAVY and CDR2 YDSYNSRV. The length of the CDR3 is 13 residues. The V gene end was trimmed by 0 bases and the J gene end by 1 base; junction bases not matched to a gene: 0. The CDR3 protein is CATWDRNYYKKLF. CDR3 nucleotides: TGTGCCACCTGGGATAGGAATTATTATAAGAAACTCTTT.

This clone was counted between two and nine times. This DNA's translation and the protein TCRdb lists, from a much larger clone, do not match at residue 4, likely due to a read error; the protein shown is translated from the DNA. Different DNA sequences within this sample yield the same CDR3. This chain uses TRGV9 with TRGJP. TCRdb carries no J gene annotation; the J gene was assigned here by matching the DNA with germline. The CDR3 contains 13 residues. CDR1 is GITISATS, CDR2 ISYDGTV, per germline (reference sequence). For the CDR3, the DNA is TGTGCCTTGAGGGAGTTGGGCAAAAAAATCAAGGTATTT. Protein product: CALRELGKKIKVF.

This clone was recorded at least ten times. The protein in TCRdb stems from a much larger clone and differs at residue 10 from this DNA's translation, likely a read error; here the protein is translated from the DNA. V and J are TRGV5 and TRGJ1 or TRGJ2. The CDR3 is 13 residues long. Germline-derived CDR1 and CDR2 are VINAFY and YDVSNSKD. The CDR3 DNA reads TGTGCCACCTGGGACACGTTTTATTATAGGAAACTCTTT. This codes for CATWDTFYYRKLF.

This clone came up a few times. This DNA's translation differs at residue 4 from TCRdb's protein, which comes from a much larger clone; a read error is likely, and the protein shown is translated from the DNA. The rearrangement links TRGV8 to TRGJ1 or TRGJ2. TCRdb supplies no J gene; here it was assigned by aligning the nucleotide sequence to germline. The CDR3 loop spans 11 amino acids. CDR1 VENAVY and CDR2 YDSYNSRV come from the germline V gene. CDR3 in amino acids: CATRDKNKKLF. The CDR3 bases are TGTGCCACCCGGGATAAGAATAAGAAACTCTTT.

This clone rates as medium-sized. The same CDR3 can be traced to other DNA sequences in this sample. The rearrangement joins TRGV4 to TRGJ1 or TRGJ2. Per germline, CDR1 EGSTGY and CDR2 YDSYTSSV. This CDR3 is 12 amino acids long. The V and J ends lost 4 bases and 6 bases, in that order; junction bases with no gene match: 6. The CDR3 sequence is CATWEAGYKKLF. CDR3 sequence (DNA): TGTGCCACCTGGGAGGCGGGTTATAAGAAACTCTTT.

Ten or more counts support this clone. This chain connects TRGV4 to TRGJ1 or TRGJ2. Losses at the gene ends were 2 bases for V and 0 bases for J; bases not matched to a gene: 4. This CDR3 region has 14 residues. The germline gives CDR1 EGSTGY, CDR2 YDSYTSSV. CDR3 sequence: CATWDEANYYKKLF. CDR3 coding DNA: TGTGCCACCTGGGATGAGGCGAATTATTATAAGAAACTCTTT.

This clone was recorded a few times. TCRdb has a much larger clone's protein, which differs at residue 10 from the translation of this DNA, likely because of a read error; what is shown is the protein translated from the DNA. CDR3: CATWDGEYYRKLF. The DNA of the CDR3 is TGTGCCACCTGGGATGGGGAGTATTATAGGAAACTCTTT. The V and J genes are TRGV4 and TRGJ1 or TRGJ2. The J gene is absent in TCRdb and was assigned here via DNA matching to germline. Germline V gene sequence: CDR1 EGSTGY, CDR2 YDSYTSSV. There are 13 residues in the CDR3.

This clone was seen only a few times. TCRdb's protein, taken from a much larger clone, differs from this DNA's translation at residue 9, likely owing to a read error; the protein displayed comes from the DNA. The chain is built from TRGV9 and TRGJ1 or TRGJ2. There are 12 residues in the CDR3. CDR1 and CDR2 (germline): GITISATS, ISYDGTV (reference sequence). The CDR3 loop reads CALWEPHYRKLF. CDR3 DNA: TGTGCCTTGTGGGAGCCACACTATAGGAAACTCTTT.

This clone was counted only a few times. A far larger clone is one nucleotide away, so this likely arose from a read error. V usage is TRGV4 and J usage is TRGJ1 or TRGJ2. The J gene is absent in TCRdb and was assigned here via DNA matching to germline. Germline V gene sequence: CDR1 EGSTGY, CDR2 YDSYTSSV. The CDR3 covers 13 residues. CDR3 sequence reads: CATWDRKNYKKLF. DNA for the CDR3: TGCGCCACCTGGGATAGAAAGAATTATAAGAAACTCTTT.

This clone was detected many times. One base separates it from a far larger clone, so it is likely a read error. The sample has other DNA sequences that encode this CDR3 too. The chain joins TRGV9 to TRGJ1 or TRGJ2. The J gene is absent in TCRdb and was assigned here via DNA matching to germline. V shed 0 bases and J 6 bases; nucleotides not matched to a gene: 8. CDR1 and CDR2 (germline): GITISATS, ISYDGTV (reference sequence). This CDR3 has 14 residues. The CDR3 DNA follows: TGTGCCTTGTGGGAGGTGGGGCCCCCTTATAAGAAACTCTTT. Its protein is CALWEVGPPYKKLF.

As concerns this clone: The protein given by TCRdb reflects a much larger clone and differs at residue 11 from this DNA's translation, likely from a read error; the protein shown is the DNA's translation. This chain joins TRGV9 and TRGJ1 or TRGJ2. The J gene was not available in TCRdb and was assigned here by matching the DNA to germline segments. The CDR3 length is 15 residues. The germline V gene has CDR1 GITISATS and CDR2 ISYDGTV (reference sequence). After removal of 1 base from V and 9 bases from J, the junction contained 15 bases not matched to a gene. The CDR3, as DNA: TGTGCCTTGTGGGAGGTAGGATTATTGGATTGTAAGAAACTCTTT. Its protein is CALWEVGLLDCKKLF.

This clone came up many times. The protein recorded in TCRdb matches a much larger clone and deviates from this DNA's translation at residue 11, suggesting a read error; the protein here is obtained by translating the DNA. The CDR3 nucleotides are TGTGCCTTGTGGGAGGAATTCAAATATTATAGGAAACTCTTT. This encodes CALWEEFKYYRKLF. V and J are TRGV9 and TRGJ1 or TRGJ2. This CDR3 comprises 14 residues. CDR1 is GITISATS, CDR2 ISYDGTV, per germline (reference sequence).

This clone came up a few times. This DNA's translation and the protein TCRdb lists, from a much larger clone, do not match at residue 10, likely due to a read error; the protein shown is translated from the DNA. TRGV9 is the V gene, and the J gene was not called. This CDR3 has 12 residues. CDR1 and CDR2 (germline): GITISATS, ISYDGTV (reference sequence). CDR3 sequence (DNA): TGTGCCTTGTGGGAATATTATTATAAGAGACTCTTT. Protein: CALWEYYYKRLF.

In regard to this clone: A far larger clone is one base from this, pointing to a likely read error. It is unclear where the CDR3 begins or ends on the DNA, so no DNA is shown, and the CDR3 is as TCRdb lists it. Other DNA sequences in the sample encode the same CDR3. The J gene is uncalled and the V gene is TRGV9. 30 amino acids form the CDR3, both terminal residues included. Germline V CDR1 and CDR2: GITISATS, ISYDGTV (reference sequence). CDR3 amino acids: CALWEAEIRNSLAVEQHWLSQVSIGRIQHF.

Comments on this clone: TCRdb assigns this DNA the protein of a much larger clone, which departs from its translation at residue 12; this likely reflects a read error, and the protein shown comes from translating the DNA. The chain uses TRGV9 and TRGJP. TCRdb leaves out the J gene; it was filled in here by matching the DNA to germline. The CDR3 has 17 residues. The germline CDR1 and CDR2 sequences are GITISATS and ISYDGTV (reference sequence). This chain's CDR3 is CALWEVKPELGRKIKVF. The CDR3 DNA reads TGTGCCTTGTGGGAGGTGAAGCCAGAGTTGGGCAGAAAAATCAAGGTATTT.

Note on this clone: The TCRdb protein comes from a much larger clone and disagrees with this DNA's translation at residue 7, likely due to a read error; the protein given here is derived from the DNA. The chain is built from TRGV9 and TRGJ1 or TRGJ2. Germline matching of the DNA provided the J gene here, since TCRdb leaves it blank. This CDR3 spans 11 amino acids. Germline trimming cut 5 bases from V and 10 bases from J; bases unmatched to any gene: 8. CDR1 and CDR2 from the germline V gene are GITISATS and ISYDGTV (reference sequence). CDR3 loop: CALWVASKKLF. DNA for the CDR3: TGTGCCTTGTGGGTTGCCTCAAAGAAACTCTTT.

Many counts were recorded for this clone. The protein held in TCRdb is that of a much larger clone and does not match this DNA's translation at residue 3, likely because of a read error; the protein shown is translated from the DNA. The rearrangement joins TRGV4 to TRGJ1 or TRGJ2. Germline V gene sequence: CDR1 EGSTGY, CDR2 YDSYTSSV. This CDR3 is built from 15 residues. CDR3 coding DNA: TGTGCCTCCTGGGATGGGCCTTTCTTTGATTATAAGAAACTCTTT. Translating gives CASWDGPFFDYKKLF.

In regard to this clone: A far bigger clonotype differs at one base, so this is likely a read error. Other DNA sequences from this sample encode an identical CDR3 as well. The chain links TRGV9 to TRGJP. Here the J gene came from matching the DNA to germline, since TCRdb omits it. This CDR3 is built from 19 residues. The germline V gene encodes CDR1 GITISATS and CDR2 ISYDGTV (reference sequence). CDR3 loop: CALWEQTNQQELGKKIKVF. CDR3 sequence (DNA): TGTGCCTTGTGGGAGCAAACAAACCAGCAAGAGTTGGGCAAGAAAATCAAGGTATTT.

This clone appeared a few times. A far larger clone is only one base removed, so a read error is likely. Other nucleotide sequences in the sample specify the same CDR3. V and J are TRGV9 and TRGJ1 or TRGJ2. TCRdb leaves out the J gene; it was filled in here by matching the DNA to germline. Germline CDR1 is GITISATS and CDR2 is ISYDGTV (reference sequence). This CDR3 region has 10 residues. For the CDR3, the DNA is TGTGCCTTATGGGAGACGAAGAAACTCTTT. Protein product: CALWETKKLF.

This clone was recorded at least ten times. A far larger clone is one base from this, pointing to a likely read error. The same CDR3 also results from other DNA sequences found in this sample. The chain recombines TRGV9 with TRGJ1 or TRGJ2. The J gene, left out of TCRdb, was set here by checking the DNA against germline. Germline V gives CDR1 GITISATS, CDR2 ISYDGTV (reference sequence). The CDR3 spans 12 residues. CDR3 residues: CALWEYYYKKLF. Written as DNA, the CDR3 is TGTGCCTTATGGGAGTACTATTATAAGAAACTCTTT.

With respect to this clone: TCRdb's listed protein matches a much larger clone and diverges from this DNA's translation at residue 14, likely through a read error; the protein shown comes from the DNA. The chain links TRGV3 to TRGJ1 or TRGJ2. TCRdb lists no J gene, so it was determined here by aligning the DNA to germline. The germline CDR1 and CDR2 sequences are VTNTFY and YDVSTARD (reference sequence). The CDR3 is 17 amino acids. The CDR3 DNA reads TGTGCCACCTGGGACAGGCGAGGGCTGTTGGGATATTATGAGAAACTCTTT. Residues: CATWDRRGLLGYYEKLF.

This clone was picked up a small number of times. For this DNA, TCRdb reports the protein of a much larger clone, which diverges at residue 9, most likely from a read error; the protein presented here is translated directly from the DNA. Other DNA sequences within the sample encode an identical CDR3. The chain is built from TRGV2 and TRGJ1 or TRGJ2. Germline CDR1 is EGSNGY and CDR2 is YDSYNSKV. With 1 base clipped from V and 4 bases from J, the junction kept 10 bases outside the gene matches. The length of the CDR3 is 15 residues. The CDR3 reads CATWDGVLKYYKKLF. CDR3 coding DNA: TGTGCCACCTGGGACGGTGTTCTGAAGTATTATAAGAAACTCTTT.

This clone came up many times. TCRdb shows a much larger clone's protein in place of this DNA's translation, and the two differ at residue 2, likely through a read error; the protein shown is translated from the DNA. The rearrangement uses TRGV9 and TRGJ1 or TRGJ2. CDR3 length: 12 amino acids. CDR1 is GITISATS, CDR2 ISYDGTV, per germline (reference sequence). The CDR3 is CTLWEVQTSELF. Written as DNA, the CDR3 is TGTACCTTGTGGGAGGTGCAAACTTCGGAACTCTTT.

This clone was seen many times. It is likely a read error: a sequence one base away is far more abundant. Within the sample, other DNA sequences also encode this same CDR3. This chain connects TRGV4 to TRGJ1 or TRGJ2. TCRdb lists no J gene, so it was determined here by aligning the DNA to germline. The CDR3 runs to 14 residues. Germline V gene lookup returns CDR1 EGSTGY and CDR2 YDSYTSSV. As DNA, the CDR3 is TGTGCCACCTGGGATGGGGGGGATTATTACAAGAAACTCTTT. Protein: CATWDGGDYYKKLF.